This is a list of T cell receptor beta chains from one sample in a study of T cell repertoires in cytomegalovirus infection. Their antigens remain unidentified. TCRdb used MiXCR to reprocess the reads, holding one entry per CDR3 protein. The table includes about 330,000 distinct CDR3 sequences, roughly 34% detected once. The sequences come from cultured PBMCs, collected from culture after CMV antigen stimulation. These receptors were taken from a human donor in good health (CMV status not recorded). Some clones in this sample may be carry-over from other donors' samples. Each CDR3 is given with its conserved first and last residue. A D gene is named only where the DNA matches it firmly. A row's size may be missing; if present it is once, few, many or a size class.

clone_size,v_call,j_call,d_call,cdr3_aa,cdr3_nt
once,TRBV20-1,TRBJ2-3,.,CSAPNPTTDTQYF,TGCAGTGCTCCCAACCCGACGACAGATACGCAGTATTTT
.,TRBV27,TRBJ2-2,TRBD2,CASSPYSSGNTGELFF,TGTGCCAGCAGTCCCTACTCTAGCGGGAACACCGGGGAGCTGTTTTTT
.,TRBV7-8,TRBJ2-2,.,CASSLARVHTGELFF,TGTGCCAGCAGCTTGGCCAGGGTACACACCGGGGAGCTGTTTTTT
once,TRBV6-6,TRBJ2-7,.,CASSYSSGINYEQYF,TGTGCCAGCAGTTACTCGTCCGGGATCAACTACGAGCAGTACTTC
.,TRBV28,TRBJ1-5,.,CASSFIAGLGNRPQHF,TGTGCCAGCAGTTTCATCGCGGGTTTGGGCAATCGGCCCCAGCATTTT
.,TRBV19,TRBJ1-3,.,CASSIGQSISGNTIYF,TGTGCCAGTAGTATAGGACAGTCGATCTCTGGAAACACCATATATTTT
few,TRBV20-1,TRBJ2-2,.,CSARDDMRDYTGELFF,TGCAGTGCTAGAGATGACATGCGGGATTACACCGGGGAGCTGTTTTTT
.,TRBV29-1,TRBJ2-7,TRBD2,CSVGSGISEQYF,TGCAGCGTGGGTAGCGGGATTAGCGAGCAGTACTTC
few,TRBV12-3/TRBV12-4,TRBJ2-1,.,CASSFVGREQFF,TGTGCCAGCAGTTTTGTCGGGCGTGAGCAGTTCTTC
few,TRBV27,TRBJ2-1,.,CASSFNRDSEQFF,TGTGCCAGCAGTTTCAACCGGGACTCGGAGCAGTTCTTC
.,TRBV6-1,TRBJ2-3,.,CASSDPPDTQYF,TGTGCCAGCAGTGACCCGCCAGATACGCAGTATTTT
.,TRBV27,TRBJ2-1,.,CASSKPPGLAPNEQFF,TGTGCCAGCAGTAAACCCCCGGGACTCGCCCCAAATGAGCAGTTCTTC
many,TRBV7-9,TRBJ1-1,.,CASSLFGGAGDTEAFF,TGTGCCAGCAGCTTATTTGGGGGCGCGGGGGACACTGAAGCTTTCTTT
many,TRBV7-2,TRBJ2-1,TRBD2,CASSQTSGSYNEQFF,TGTGCCAGCAGCCAGACTAGCGGATCCTACAATGAGCAGTTCTTC
.,TRBV7-9,TRBJ1-2,.,CASSLNQRVNYGYTF,TGTGCCAGCAGCTTAAACCAGCGTGTTAACTATGGCTACACCTTC